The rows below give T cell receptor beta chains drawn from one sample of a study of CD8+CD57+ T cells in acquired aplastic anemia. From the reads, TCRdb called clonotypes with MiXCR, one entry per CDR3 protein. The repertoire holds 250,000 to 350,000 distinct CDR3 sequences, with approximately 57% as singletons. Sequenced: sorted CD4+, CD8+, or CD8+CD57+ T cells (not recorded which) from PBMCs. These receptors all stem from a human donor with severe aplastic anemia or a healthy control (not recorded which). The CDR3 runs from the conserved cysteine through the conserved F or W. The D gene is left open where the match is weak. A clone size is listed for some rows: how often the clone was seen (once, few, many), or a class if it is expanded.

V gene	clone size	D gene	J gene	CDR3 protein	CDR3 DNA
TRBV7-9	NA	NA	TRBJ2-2	CASSLGRTGELFF	TGTGCCAGCAGCTTAGGCAGGACCGGGGAGCTGTTTTTT
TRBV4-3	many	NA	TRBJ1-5	CASSQDQEQPQHF	TGCGCCAGCAGCCAAGACCAAGAGCAGCCCCAGCATTTT
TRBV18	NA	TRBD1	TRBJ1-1	CASSVLDRVIEAFF	TGTGCCAGCTCCGTCCTAGACAGGGTAATTGAAGCTTTCTTT
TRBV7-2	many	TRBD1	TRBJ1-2	CASRSQTGHNSYTF	TGTGCCAGCAGAAGCCAGACAGGGCATAACAGCTACACCTTC
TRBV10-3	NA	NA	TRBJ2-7	CAISVRPDSTYEQYF	TGTGCCATCAGTGTCCGGCCAGACAGCACCTACGAGCAGTACTTC
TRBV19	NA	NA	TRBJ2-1	CASSMWQGYNEQFF	TGTGCCAGTAGTATGTGGCAGGGTTACAATGAGCAGTTCTTC
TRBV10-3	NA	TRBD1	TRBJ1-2	CAIRQGQGVGSSYGYTF	TGTGCCATCAGGCAAGGACAGGGGGTCGGTTCTAGCTATGGCTACACCTTC
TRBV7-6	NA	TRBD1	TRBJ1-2	CASGGGAIYGYTF	TGTGCCAGCGGAGGGGGCGCAATCTATGGCTACACCTTC
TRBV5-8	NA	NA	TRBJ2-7	CASSVPGRIYEQYF	TGTGCCAGCAGCGTCCCCGGACGGATTTACGAGCAGTACTTC
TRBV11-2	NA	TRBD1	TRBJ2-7	CASSSSGQGIYEQYF	TGTGCCAGCAGCTCTTCGGGACAGGGGATCTACGAGCAGTACTTC
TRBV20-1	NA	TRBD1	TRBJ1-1	CSAQLQGDTEAFF	TGCAGTGCGCAACTGCAGGGGGACACTGAAGCTTTCTTT
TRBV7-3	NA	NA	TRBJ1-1	CASSLTLNTEAFF	TGTGCCAGCAGCTTAACCCTCAACACTGAAGCTTTCTTT
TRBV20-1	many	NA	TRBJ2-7	CSASWAASYEQYF	TGCAGTGCTAGTTGGGCAGCCTCCTACGAGCAGTACTTC
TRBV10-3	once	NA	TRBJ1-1	CAISGPGGANTEAFF	TGTGCCATCAGTGGGCCGGGAGGAGCGAACACTGAAGCTTTCTTT
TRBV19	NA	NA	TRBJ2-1	CASSPDYNEQFF	TGTGCCAGTAGTCCGGACTACAATGAGCAGTTCTTC
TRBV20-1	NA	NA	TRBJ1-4	CSARGQTGLNEKLFF	TGCAGTGCTAGAGGCCAAACAGGGCTTAATGAAAAACTGTTTTTT
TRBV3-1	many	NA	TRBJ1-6	CAGSQEDRQRLHF	TGTGCCGGCAGCCAAGAGGATCGGCAGCGCCTCCACTTT
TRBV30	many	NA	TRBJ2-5	CAWTVQETQYF	TGTGCCTGGACGGTACAAGAGACCCAGTACTTC
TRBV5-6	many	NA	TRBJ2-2	CASSPVAGSLSTGELFF	TGTGCCAGCAGCCCCGTGGCGGGGTCGTTGAGCACCGGGGAGCTGTTTTTT
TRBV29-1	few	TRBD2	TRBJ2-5	CSAVGLAGGHQETQYF	TGCAGCGCAGTAGGACTAGCGGGAGGACACCAAGAGACCCAGTACTTC
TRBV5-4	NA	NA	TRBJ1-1	CASSPRGSDTGAFF	TGTGCCAGCAGCCCTCGGGGGAGTGACACTGGAGCTTTCTTT
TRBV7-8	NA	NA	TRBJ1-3	CASSLAWGASGDTIYF	TGTGCCAGCAGCTTAGCATGGGGGGCCTCTGGAGACACCATATATTTT
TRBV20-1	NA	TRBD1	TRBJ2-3	CSARSGTADGDTQYF	TGCAGTGCTAGATCAGGGACAGCAGACGGAGATACGCAGTATTTT
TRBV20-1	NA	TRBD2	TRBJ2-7	CSIRGGLGEQYF	TGCAGTATACGGGGGGGCCTCGGGGAGCAGTACTTC
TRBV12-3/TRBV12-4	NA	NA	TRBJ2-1	CASSPAYYHFF	TGTGCCAGCAGTCCAGCTTACTACCATTTCTTC
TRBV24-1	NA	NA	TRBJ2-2	CATSDLGGSNTGELFF	TGTGCCACCAGTGATTTGGGGGGATCGAACACCGGGGAGCTGTTTTTT
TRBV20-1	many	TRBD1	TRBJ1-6	CSASKRQGAQNSPLHF	TGCAGTGCTAGTAAGCGACAGGGGGCACAAAATTCACCCCTCCACTTT
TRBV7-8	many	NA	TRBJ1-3	CASSLGTIRNTIYF	TGTGCCAGCAGCTTAGGAACCATCCGAAACACCATATATTTT
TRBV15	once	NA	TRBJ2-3	CATSRVGPPADPTDTQYF	TGTGCCACCAGCAGAGTTGGTCCTCCAGCGGACCCCACAGATACGCAGTATTTT
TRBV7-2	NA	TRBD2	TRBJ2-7	CASSTTSGPYEQYF	TGTGCCAGCAGCACGACTAGCGGGCCCTACGAGCAGTACTTC
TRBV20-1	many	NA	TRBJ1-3	CSATQDGALSGNTIYF	TGCAGTGCCACACAGGACGGAGCGCTCTCTGGAAACACCATATATTTT
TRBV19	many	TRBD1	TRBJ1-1	CASSLLLGQGDTEAFF	TGTGCCAGTAGTCTTCTCCTCGGACAGGGAGACACTGAAGCTTTCTTT
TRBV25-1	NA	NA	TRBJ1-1	CASSEGGVSGNTEAFF	TGTGCCAGCAGTGAAGGGGGGGTCTCCGGGAACACTGAAGCTTTCTTT
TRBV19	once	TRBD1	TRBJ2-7	CASSTLGQAFVEQYF	TGTGCCAGTAGCACTCTGGGACAGGCTTTCGTCGAGCAGTACTTC
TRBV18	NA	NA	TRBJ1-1	CASSYSGHMNTEAFF	TGTGCCAGCTCATACTCGGGACACATGAACACTGAAGCTTTCTTT
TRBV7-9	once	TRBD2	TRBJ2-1	CASSAPSGGFIHEQFF	TGTGCCAGCAGCGCACCTAGCGGGGGGTTCATCCATGAGCAGTTCTTC
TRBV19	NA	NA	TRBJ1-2	CASSTLQGNYGYTF	TGTGCCAGTAGTACTCTACAGGGTAACTATGGCTACACCTTC